One and the same sample provided the 10 T cell receptor beta chains below, sequenced in a study of T-cell reconstitution after alpha-beta-depleted transplantation in children. Preparation of the TCRbeta library was carried out with unique molecular identifiers. TCRdb itself ran the PCR reads through MiXCR, one entry per CDR3 protein. The data hold some 600,000 distinct CDR3 sequences, with 13% observed a single time. The sequencing here drew on PBMCs, mostly from graft donor cells, taken 360 days after TCRalphabeta/CD19-depleted stem cell transplant. The receptor set was obtained from a male patient under 18 who had a stem cell transplant for acute myeloid leukemia, so the T cells may come from the graft donor.

As for this clonotype: A much larger clone differs by one base, so this may be a read error. V and J are TRBV29-1 and TRBJ2-5; D is undetermined. The germline CDR1 and CDR2 sequences are SQVTM and ANQGSEA. This CDR3 contains 12 residues. The CDR3 loop reads CSAPFVQETKYF. In nucleotides, the CDR3 is TGCAGCGCTCCTTTTGTGCAGGAGACCAAGTACTTC.

This clonotype has more than one count but fewer than ten. The chain has TRBV30 and TRBJ2-2; D uncertain. With 2 bases removed from V and 6 bases from J, the gap between germline ends came to 16 bases. CDR1 is GTSNPN and CDR2 is SVGIG in the germline V gene (reference sequence). The CDR3 is 15 amino acids. CDR3 DNA: TGTGCCTGGAGTCTGGCGCTAATAAGTGCCGGGGAGCTGTTTTTT. Its translation: CAWSLALISAGELFF.

The chain is built from TRBV7-2 and TRBJ2-7; 11 positions match TRBD2. The germline V gene encodes CDR1 SGHTA and CDR2 FQGNSA. The CDR3 consists of 17 residues. After removal of 2 bases from V and 2 bases from J, the junction contained 8 bases not matched to a gene. The CDR3 DNA reads TGTGCCAGCAGCTTATCGGGCAATAGCGGGAGGGCCTACGAGCAGTACTTC. Its protein product is CASSLSGNSGRAYEQYF.

This clonotype has only a few counts. This chain links TRBV6-1 with TRBJ1-2, with TRBD1 identical over 7 bases. The CDR3 is 14 amino acids. Germline CDR1 is MNHNS and CDR2 is SASEGT. After removal of 8 bases from V and 4 bases from J, the junction contained 10 bases not matched to a gene. CDR3 protein: CASLRQGLSYGYTF. CDR3 DNA: TGTGCCAGCCTTAGACAGGGATTAAGCTATGGCTACACCTTC.

The table lists this clonotype with a few counts. V and J are TRBV20-1 and TRBJ2-7; 7 bases map to TRBD2. V gave up 3 bases and J gave up 4 bases; unmatched junction bases: 15. Looked up from germline, CDR1 is DFQATT and CDR2 is SNEGSKA (reference sequence). There are 16 residues in the CDR3. The CDR3 region has the DNA TGCAGTGCTAGCCGATTTCCGGGACTAATGACTTACGAGCAGTACTTC. The encoded protein is CSASRFPGLMTYEQYF.

This clonotype was counted a few times. The J gene is TRBJ1-4, the V gene TRBV29-1; 9 bases align to TRBD1. V lost 6 bases, J lost 11 bases, and 10 bases stayed unmatched. The CDR3 sequence is 13 residues long. Germline V gene sequence: CDR1 SQVTM, CDR2 ANQGSEA. This CDR3 reads CSVEGQGSQKLFF. The CDR3 nucleotides read TGCAGCGTCGAGGGACAGGGTAGTCAGAAACTGTTTTTT.

This chain joins TRBV12-3 or TRBV12-4 and TRBJ1-2; TRBD1 might be the D (5 bases). Trimming pared 6 bases from V and 4 bases from J, leaving 18 bases between. The CDR3 loop spans 15 amino acids. The CDR3 region has the DNA TGTGCCAGCAGCCTAGGGGCAGGAGCGACCTATGGCTACACCTTC. Translating gives CASSLGAGATYGYTF.

The J gene is TRBJ2-1, the V gene TRBV5-1; 10 nucleotides align to TRBD2. From germline, CDR1 is SGHRS and CDR2 YFSETQ. V shed 0 bases and J 7 bases; nucleotides not matched to a gene: 4. This CDR3 comprises 15 residues. This CDR3 reads CASSLDPAGGNEQFF. The CDR3 DNA reads TGCGCCAGCAGCTTGGACCCAGCGGGGGGGAATGAGCAGTTCTTC.

The V and J genes are TRBV18 and TRBJ2-3, with D tentatively TRBD1 (8 bases). The germline V and J ends were trimmed by 5 bases and 6 bases, with 27 bases remaining between them. CDR3 length equals 18 residues. In germline, CDR1 is KGHSH, CDR2 LQKENI. The CDR3 bases are TGTGCCAGCTCATCTCCGACAGGGGCAATAGCGGGTCGGGATACGCAGTATTTT. Translated, it gives CASSSPTGAIAGRDTQYF.

The chain joins TRBV9 to TRBJ1-2; 11 bases align to TRBD1. Germline loops: CDR1 SGDLS, CDR2 YYNGEE. V lost 3 bases to trimming and J lost 7 bases; unmatched junction nucleotides: 5. The length of the CDR3 is 14 residues. CDR3 nucleotide sequence: TGTGCCAGCAGCGCGGGACAGGGGGAGGGTGGCTACACCTTC. Protein sequence: CASSAGQGEGGYTF.